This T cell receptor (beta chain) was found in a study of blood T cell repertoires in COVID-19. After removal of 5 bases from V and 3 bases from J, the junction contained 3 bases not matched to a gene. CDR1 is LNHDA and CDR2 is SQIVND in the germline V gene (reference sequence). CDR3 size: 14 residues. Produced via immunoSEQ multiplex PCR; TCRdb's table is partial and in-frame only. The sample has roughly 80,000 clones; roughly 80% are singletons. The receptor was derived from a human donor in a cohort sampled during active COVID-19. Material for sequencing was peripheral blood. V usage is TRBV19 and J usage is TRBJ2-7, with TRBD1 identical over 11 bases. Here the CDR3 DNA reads TGTGCCAGTAGTGCCGGGACAGGGGGCTACGAGCAGTACTTC. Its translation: CASSAGTGGYEQYF.